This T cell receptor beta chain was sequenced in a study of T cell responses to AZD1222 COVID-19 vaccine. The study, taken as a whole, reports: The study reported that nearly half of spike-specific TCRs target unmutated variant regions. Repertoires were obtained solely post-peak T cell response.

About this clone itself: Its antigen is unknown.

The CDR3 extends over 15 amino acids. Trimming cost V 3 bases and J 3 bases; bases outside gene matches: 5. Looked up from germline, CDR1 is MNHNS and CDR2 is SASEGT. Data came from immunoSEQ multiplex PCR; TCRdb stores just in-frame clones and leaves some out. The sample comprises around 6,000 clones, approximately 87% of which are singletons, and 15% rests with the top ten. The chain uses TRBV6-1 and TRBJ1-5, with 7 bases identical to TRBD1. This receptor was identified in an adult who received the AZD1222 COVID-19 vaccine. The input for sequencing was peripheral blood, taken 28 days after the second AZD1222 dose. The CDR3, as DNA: TGTGCCAGCAGTGAGGGACAGACGGACAATCAGCCCCAGCATTTT. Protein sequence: CASSEGQTDNQPQHF.